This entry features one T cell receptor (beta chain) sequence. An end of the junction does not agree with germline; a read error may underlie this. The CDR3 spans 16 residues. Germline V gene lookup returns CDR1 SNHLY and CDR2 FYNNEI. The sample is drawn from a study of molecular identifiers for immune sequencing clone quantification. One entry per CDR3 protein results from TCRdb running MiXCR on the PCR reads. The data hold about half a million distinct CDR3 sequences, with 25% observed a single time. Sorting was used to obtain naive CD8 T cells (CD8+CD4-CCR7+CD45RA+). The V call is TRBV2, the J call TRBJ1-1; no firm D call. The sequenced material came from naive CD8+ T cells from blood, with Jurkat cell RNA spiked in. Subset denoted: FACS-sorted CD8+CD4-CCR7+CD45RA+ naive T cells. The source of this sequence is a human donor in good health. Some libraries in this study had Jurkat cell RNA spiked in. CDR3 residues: CASSEVGTAGCTQAFF. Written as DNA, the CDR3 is TGTGCCAGCAGTGAAGTAGGTACGGCCGGGTGCACTCAAGCTTTCTTT.